These 23 T cell receptor beta chains were all obtained from the same sample, sequenced in a study of shared clonotypes between healthy human individuals. Assay used: immunoSEQ multiplex PCR; TCRdb lists only in-frame clones, some missing. Among about 2.4 million clones listed, approximately 93% were seen once. Specimen: naive CD4+ T cells from PBMCs. Regarding subset: CD45RA+ positively selected. Receptor source: a man younger than 30 in good health. Some clones in this sample may be carry-over from other donors' samples.

The CDR3 coding sequence is TGTGCCAGTAGTAGTACTAGCGGTAGCACAGATACGCAGTATTTT. Translation: CASSSTSGSTDTQYF. The gene calls are TRBV19 and TRBJ2-3; 8 bases match TRBD2. The CDR3 length is 15 residues. The trim removed 4 bases at V and 0 bases at J, leaving 3 bases unmatched. CDR1 and CDR2 (germline): LNHDA, SQIVND (reference sequence). Full variable domain (missing parts from reference TRBV19 and TRBJ2-3): DGGITQSPKYLFRKEGQNVTLSCEQNLNHDAMYWYRQDPGQGLRLIYYSQIVNDFQKGDIAEGYSVSREKKESFPLTVTSAQKNPTAFYLCASSSTSGSTDTQYFGPGTRLTVL.

This clone was recorded once. The chain recombines TRBV29-1 with TRBJ2-5; the D is unclear. From germline, CDR1 is SQVTM and CDR2 ANQGSEA. The CDR3 runs to 14 residues. Trimming pared 5 bases from V and 2 bases from J, leaving 15 bases between. CDR3 nucleotide sequence: TGCAGCGTTACATCACGAACTTCGCAAGAGACCCAGTACTTC. It is translated as CSVTSRTSQETQYF.

The chain links TRBV27 to TRBJ2-2; D is perhaps TRBD1 (5 bases). Germline CDR1 and CDR2: MNHEY and SMNVEV (reference sequence). V shed 3 bases and J shed 4 bases, with 18 bases lying between them. The CDR3 is 17 residues long. Here the CDR3 DNA reads TGTGCCAGCAGTTTTCCCCTCCGAGGCAGGGTCACCGGGGAGCTGTTTTTT. It codes for CASSFPLRGRVTGELFF.

V gene TRBV9 combines with J gene TRBJ2-7; 9 positions match TRBD2. The CDR3 runs 16 residues. Losses at the gene ends were 0 bases for V and 2 bases for J; bases not matched to a gene: 6. CDR1 is SGDLS, CDR2 YYNGEE, per germline. Here the CDR3 reads CASSVGGGRAPYEQYF. CDR3 coding DNA: TGTGCCAGCAGCGTAGGTGGCGGGAGGGCCCCCTACGAGCAGTACTTC. The variable domain in full, completed from reference TRBV9 and TRBJ2-7, reads DSGVTQTPKHLITATGQRVTLRCSPRSGDLSVYWYQQSLDQGLQFLIQYYNGEERAKGNILERFSAQQFPDLHSELNLSSLELGDSALYFCASSVGGGRAPYEQYFGPGTRLTVT.

Points on this clone: This sample also contains other DNA sequences that code for the same CDR3. V is TRBV28 and J is TRBJ2-1, with TRBD2 identical over 8 bases. The germline V gene encodes CDR1 MDHEN and CDR2 SYDVKM. This CDR3 comprises 16 residues. Trimming took 6 bases from V and 1 from J; bases not matched to a gene: 8. CDR3 in DNA: TGTGCCAGCAGCCCACCAACTAGCGGATCCTACAATGAGCAGTTCTTC. Translation: CASSPPTSGSYNEQFF.

The V and J genes are TRBV27 and TRBJ2-1, with D unresolved. Per germline, CDR1 MNHEY and CDR2 SMNVEV (reference sequence). The CDR3 has 15 residues. Trimming removed 3 bases at V and 0 bases at J, with 9 bases between. The CDR3 spells CASSFSSSSYNEQFF. CDR3 in DNA: TGTGCCAGCAGTTTTTCTTCTAGCTCCTACAATGAGCAGTTCTTC.

Worth noting for this clone: Other DNA sequences in this specimen translate into the identical CDR3. CDR3 loop: CASSLGGYEQYF. CDR3 coding DNA: TGTGCCAGCAGCTTAGGTGGCTACGAGCAGTACTTC. The chain couples TRBV5-6 to TRBJ2-7, with no clear D. The V end was cut by 2 bases, the J end by 3 bases, with 6 bases between. This CDR3 is built from 12 residues. Germline V gene lookup returns CDR1 SGHDT and CDR2 YYEEEE. The full variable domain, rest sourced from reference TRBV5-6 and TRBJ2-7, is DAGVTQSPTHLIKTRGQQVTLRCSPKSGHDTVSWYQQALGQGPQFIFQYYEEEERQRGNFPDRFSGHQFPNYSSELNVNALLLGDSALYLCASSLGGYEQYFGPGTRLTVT.

This clone was detected only once. This sample also contains other DNA sequences that code for the same CDR3. J is TRBJ2-3 and V is TRBV5-6; D is unresolved. The CDR3 runs 14 residues. V shed 0 bases and J shed 2 bases, with 7 bases lying between them. CDR1 and CDR2 from the germline V gene are SGHDT and YYEEEE. CDR3 DNA sequence: TGTGCCAGCAGCTTGGTCTCCCTCACAGATACGCAGTATTTT. Translating it yields CASSLVSLTDTQYF.

V and J are TRBV25-1 and TRBJ2-1; D is perhaps TRBD1 or TRBD2 (7 bases each). The CDR3 is 16 amino acids. V was clipped by 5 bases and J by 0 bases, with 14 bases between them. CDR1 is MGHDK, CDR2 SYGVNS, per germline. The CDR3 region is CASSPGGQSSYNEQFF. The CDR3 nucleotides read TGTGCCAGCAGTCCGGGGGGACAGAGCTCCTACAATGAGCAGTTCTTC.

J is TRBJ2-5 and V is TRBV11-1; perhaps TRBD2 as D (6 bases). V lost 1 base and J lost 2, with 11 bases in between. The CDR3 consists of 15 residues. The germline gives CDR1 SGHAT, CDR2 FQDESV (reference sequence). For the CDR3, the DNA is TGTGCCAGCAGCTTAGGGACTAATAGACAAGAGACCCAGTACTTC. Its translation: CASSLGTNRQETQYF. The whole variable domain, remainder taken from reference TRBV11-1 and TRBJ2-5, is EAEVAQSPRYKITEKSQAVAFWCDPISGHATLYWYRQILGQGPELLVQFQDESVVDDSQLPKDRFSAERLKGVDSTLKIQPAELGDSAMYLCASSLGTNRQETQYFGPGTRLLVL.

This clone appeared once. The chain carries TRBV5-1 and TRBJ1-1; perhaps TRBD1 as D (5 bases). The CDR3 runs to 14 residues. Trimming pared 0 bases from V and 7 bases from J, leaving 13 bases between. The germline V gene has CDR1 SGHRS and CDR2 YFSETQ. The CDR3 region is CASSLAGRPGEAFF. The CDR3, as DNA: TGCGCCAGCAGCTTGGCGGGGCGCCCGGGTGAAGCTTTCTTT.

The gene calls are TRBV28 and TRBJ1-3; D unclear. V was trimmed by 7 bases and J by 4 bases, leaving 17 bases between them. From germline, CDR1 is MDHEN and CDR2 SYDVKM. The CDR3 consists of 15 residues. CDR3 sequence reads: CASTLDTGLGNTIYF. For the CDR3, the DNA is TGTGCCAGCACCCTAGATACTGGATTGGGAAACACCATATATTTT.

The chain carries TRBV5-4 and TRBJ2-1; 16 nucleotides match TRBD2. The V gene end was trimmed by 0 bases and the J gene end by 1 base; junction bases not matched to a gene: 1. CDR1 and CDR2 from the germline V gene are SGHNT and YYREEE (reference sequence). The CDR3 covers 18 residues. The CDR3 here is CASSLGGLAGGSYNEQFF. CDR3 nucleotides: TGTGCCAGCAGCTTGGGGGGACTAGCGGGAGGGTCCTACAATGAGCAGTTCTTC.

In its sample, this clone was seen a few times. The CDR3 sequence is CASSDQATEAFF. CDR3 sequence (DNA): TGTGCCAGCAGTGACCAGGCCACTGAAGCTTTCTTT. The J gene is TRBJ1-1, the V gene TRBV6-1; no definite D call. The germline V gene encodes CDR1 MNHNS and CDR2 SASEGT. The germline V and J ends were trimmed by 3 bases and 4 bases, with 6 bases remaining between them. The CDR3 runs 12 residues.

The J gene is TRBJ2-2, the V gene TRBV9; D is perhaps TRBD2 (5 bases). This CDR3 region has 16 residues. Germline V gene data show CDR1 as SGDLS and CDR2 as YYNGEE. V lost 1 base to trimming and J lost 0 bases, with 10 bases between them. CDR3 DNA: TGTGCCAGCAGCGTAACTGGAGGTCCGAACACCGGGGAGCTGTTTTTT. Its protein product is CASSVTGGPNTGELFF.

This clone was recorded only once. The chain couples TRBV2 to TRBJ2-7; D remains ambiguous. Trimming took 10 bases from V and 1 from J, leaving 8 bases between them. Germline CDR1 and CDR2: SNHLY and FYNNEI. The CDR3 is 11 residues long. The CDR3 DNA sequence: TGTGCCACCCAGCCGTCCTACGAGCAGTACTTC. Translated: CATQPSYEQYF.

The rearrangement uses TRBV7-9 and TRBJ2-1; 9 nucleotides match TRBD1. Losses at the gene ends were 2 bases for V and 0 bases for J; bases not matched to a gene: 2. The CDR3 extends over 16 amino acids. In germline, CDR1 is SEHNR, CDR2 FQNEAQ (reference sequence). CDR3 in amino acids: CASSLQDRGSYNEQFF. Written as DNA, the CDR3 is TGTGCCAGCAGCTTACAGGACAGGGGCTCCTACAATGAGCAGTTCTTC.

The V and J genes are TRBV7-9 and TRBJ2-5; TRBD1 is a possible D gene (5 bases). CDR1 is SEHNR, CDR2 FQNEAQ, per germline (reference sequence). This CDR3 is built from 14 residues. V dropped 5 bases and J dropped 5 bases, with 15 bases sitting between them. The CDR3 is CASSPTAGYETQYF. CDR3 coding DNA: TGTGCCAGCAGCCCCACAGCAGGGTATGAGACCCAGTACTTC. Based on the CDR3 plus reference TRBV7-9 and TRBJ2-5, the full variable domain is DTGVSQNPRHKITKRGQNVTFRCDPISEHNRLYWYRQTLGQGPEFLTYFQNEAQLEKSRLLSDRFSAERPKGSFSTLEIQRTEQGDSAMYLCASSPTAGYETQYFGPGTRLLVL.

The rearrangement joins TRBV28 to TRBJ1-5; 7 nucleotides line up with TRBD1. Per the germline V gene, CDR1 is MDHEN and CDR2 is SYDVKM. The junction had 29 bases not matched to a gene; V was cut back by 3 bases and J by 3 bases. The CDR3 extends over 23 amino acids. The CDR3 here is CASSLVIWQGDPTVVTNNQPQHF. DNA of the CDR3: TGTGCCAGCAGTTTGGTAATATGGCAGGGGGACCCCACGGTTGTAACGAACAATCAGCCCCAGCATTTT.

With respect to this clone: One end of the junction varies from germline; a read error may be responsible. CDR3 protein: CASSSDPETVVIF. The CDR3 DNA reads TGCGCCAGCAGCTCAGACCCCGAGACAGTTGTGATCTTT. The chain joins TRBV5-1 to TRBJ1-1; tentatively, D is TRBD1 (5 bases). The CDR3 runs 13 residues. Looked up from germline, CDR1 is SGHRS and CDR2 is YFSETQ.

The gene calls are TRBV2 and TRBJ1-3, with a possible D match to TRBD1 (5 bases). V was shortened by 5 bases and J by 1 base, with 9 bases between the two germline ends. The CDR3 is 14 residues long. The germline V gene encodes CDR1 SNHLY and CDR2 FYNNEI. CDR3 residues: CASSSSGSGNTIYF. CDR3 in DNA: TGTGCCAGCAGTTCGTCAGGGTCTGGAAACACCATATATTTT.

This chain connects TRBV7-3 to TRBJ1-5, with D perhaps TRBD1 (5 bases). Trimming removed 6 bases at V and 7 bases at J, with 31 bases between. The germline V gene has CDR1 SGHTA and CDR2 FQGTGA. The CDR3 totals 19 residues. The CDR3 DNA follows: TGTGCCAGCAGGCGAACAACGGGTTGGGACGCCAAAAGTATCCAGCCCCAGCATTTT. Translated, it gives CASRRTTGWDAKSIQPQHF.

The genes are TRBV7-8 and TRBJ1-2; D not resolved. V was pared by 5 bases and J by 4 bases, with 17 bases between. This CDR3 is 15 amino acids long. CDR1 and CDR2 from the germline V gene are SGHVS and FQNEAQ. As DNA, the CDR3 is TGTGCCAGCAGCCCCGTCCCAGTTTTTGGCTATGGCTACACCTTC. Translating it yields CASSPVPVFGYGYTF. Together with reference TRBV7-8 and TRBJ1-2, the CDR3 gives the full variable domain: GAGVSQSPRYKVAKRGQDVALRCDPISGHVSLFWYQQALGQGPEFLTYFQNEAQLDKSGLPSDRFFAERPEGSVSTLKIQRTQQEDSAVYLCASSPVPVFGYGYTFGSGTRLTVV.